The 5 T cell receptor beta chains below were found in one sample sequenced in a study of identical twins. In TCRdb, the 5' RACE reads were re-called with MiXCR into one record per CDR3 protein. The sample includes some 1,600,000 distinct CDR3 sequences, 25% to 35% seen only once; the top ten take approximately 0.29%. The sequencing input was cord blood. These receptors all stem from a newborn girl in good health.

This clonotype showed up many times. This chain joins TRBV29-1 and TRBJ1-1, with D possibly TRBD1 on 5 matching bases. V lost 3 bases and J lost 1, with 9 bases in between. Germline loops: CDR1 SQVTM, CDR2 ANQGSEA. The CDR3 sequence is 13 residues long. CDR3 bases: TGCAGCGTTGAGGGCAGGGCGAACACTGAAGCTTTCTTT. This codes for CSVEGRANTEAFF.

The J gene is TRBJ2-1, the V gene TRBV5-1; 8 positions match TRBD2. The CDR3 sequence is 16 residues long. The germline V gene encodes CDR1 SGHRS and CDR2 YFSETQ. V lost 0 bases to trimming and J lost 8 bases; unmatched junction nucleotides: 10. The CDR3 sequence is CASSLAQLAAVDEQFF. In DNA form, the CDR3 reads TGCGCCAGCAGCTTGGCTCAACTAGCGGCTGTCGATGAGCAGTTCTTC.

This clonotype was picked up a small number of times. This chain connects TRBV6-5 to TRBJ2-5; D gene uncertain. CDR3 length: 15 amino acids. V was shortened by 2 bases and J by 4 bases, with 14 bases between the two germline ends. The germline CDR1 and CDR2 sequences are MNHEY and SVGAGI. The CDR3 here is CASSYPRPCRETQYF. CDR3 nucleotides: TGTGCCAGCAGTTACCCGAGGCCCTGCAGAGAGACCCAGTACTTC.

This clonotype was counted a few times. The chain joins TRBV6-6 to TRBJ2-3, with 8 bases fitting TRBD1. Trimming at V came to 3 bases and at J to 1 base, leaving 6 bases not matched to a gene. The CDR3 loop spans 16 amino acids. In germline, CDR1 is MNHNY, CDR2 SVGAGI (reference sequence). For the CDR3, the DNA is TGTGCCAGCAGTTATCCCAGGGGGCAGGGCACAGATACGCAGTATTTT. Translating it yields CASSYPRGQGTDTQYF.

The chain couples TRBV25-1 to TRBJ2-3; 11 bases fit TRBD2. Unmatched junction bases numbered 17, after V lost 5 bases and J lost 4 bases. CDR1 is MGHDK and CDR2 is SYGVNS in the germline V gene. The CDR3 contains 19 residues. Here the CDR3 reads CASSPQYFTSGRWADTQYF. In DNA, the CDR3 is TGTGCCAGCAGTCCTCAGTACTTTACTAGCGGGAGATGGGCAGATACGCAGTATTTT.